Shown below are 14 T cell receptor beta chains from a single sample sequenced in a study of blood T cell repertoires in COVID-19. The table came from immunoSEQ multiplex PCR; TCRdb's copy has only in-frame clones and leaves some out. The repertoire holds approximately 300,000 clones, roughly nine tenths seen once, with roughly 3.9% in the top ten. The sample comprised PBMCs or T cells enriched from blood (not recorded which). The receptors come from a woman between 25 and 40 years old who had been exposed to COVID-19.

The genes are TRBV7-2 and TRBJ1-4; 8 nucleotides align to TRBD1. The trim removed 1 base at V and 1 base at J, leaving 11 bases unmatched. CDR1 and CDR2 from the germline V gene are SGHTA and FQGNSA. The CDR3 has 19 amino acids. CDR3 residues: CASSLGGSGGFLTNEKLFF. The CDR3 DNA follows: TGTGCCAGCAGCTTAGGGGGGTCAGGGGGCTTTTTAACTAATGAAAAACTGTTTTTT.

The CDR3 protein is CASSIQGSLGTEAFF. CDR3 coding DNA: TGTGCCAGCAGCATACAGGGGTCTTTGGGCACTGAAGCTTTCTTT. V gene TRBV5-4 combines with J gene TRBJ1-1; 7 bases match TRBD1. With V trimmed by 4 bases and J by 4 bases, 10 bases remained unmatched. CDR3 length equals 15 residues. Germline lookup yields CDR1 SGHNT and CDR2 YYREEE (reference sequence).

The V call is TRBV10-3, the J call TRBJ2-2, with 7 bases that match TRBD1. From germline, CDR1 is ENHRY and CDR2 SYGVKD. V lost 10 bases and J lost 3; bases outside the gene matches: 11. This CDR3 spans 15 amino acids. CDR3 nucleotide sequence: TGTGCCACCCAGGGCCGGGACAGCCACACCGGGGAGCTGTTTTTT. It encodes CATQGRDSHTGELFF.

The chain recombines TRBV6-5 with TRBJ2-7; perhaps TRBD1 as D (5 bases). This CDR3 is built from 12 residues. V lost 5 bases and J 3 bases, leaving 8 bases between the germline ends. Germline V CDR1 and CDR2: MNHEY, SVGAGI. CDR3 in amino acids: CASSPGHYEQYF. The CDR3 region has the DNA TGTGCCAGCAGTCCAGGACACTACGAGCAGTACTTC.

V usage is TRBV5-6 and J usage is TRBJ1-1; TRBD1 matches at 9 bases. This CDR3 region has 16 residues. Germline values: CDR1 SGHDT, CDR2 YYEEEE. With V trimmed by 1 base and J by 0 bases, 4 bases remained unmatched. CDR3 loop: CASSLRDRAMNTEAFF. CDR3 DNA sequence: TGTGCCAGCAGCTTGAGGGACAGGGCCATGAACACTGAAGCTTTCTTT. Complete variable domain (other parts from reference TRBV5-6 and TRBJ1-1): DAGVTQSPTHLIKTRGQQVTLRCSPKSGHDTVSWYQQALGQGPQFIFQYYEEEERQRGNFPDRFSGHQFPNYSSELNVNALLLGDSALYLCASSLRDRAMNTEAFFGQGTRLTVV.

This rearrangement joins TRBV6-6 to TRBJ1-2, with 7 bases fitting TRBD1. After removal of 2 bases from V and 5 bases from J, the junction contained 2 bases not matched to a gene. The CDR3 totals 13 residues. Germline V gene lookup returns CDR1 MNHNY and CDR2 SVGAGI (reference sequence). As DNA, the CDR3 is TGTGCCAGCAGTTACGTGACAGGGTATGGCTACACCTTC. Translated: CASSYVTGYGYTF.

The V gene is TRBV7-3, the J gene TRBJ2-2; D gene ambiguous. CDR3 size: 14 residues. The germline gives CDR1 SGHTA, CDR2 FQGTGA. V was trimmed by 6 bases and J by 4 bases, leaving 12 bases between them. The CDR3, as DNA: TGTGCCAGCAGACCCGGGTTCTCCACCGGGGAGCTGTTTTTT. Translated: CASRPGFSTGELFF.

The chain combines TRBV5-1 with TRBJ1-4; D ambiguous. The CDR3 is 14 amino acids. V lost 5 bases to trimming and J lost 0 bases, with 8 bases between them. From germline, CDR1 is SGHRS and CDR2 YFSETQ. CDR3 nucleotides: TGCGCCAGCAGGGGTGGAGCAACTAATGAAAAACTGTTTTTT. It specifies CASRGGATNEKLFF.

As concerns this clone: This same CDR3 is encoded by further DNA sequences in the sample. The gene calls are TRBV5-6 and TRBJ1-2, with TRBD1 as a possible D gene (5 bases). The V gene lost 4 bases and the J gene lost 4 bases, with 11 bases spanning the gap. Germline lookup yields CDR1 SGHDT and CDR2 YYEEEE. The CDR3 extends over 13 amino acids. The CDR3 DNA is TGTGCCAGCAGCCCCGGGAGGGGCTATGGCTACACCTTC. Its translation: CASSPGRGYGYTF.

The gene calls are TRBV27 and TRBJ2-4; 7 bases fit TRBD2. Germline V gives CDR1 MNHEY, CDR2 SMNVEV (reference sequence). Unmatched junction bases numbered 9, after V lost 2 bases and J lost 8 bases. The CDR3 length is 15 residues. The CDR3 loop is CASSLSPSSGDIQYF. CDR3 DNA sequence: TGTGCCAGCAGTTTAAGCCCGTCTAGCGGAGACATTCAGTACTTC.

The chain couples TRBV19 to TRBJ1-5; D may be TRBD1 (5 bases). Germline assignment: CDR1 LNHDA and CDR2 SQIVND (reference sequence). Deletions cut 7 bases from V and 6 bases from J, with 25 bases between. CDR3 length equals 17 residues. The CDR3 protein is CASTQLIRAEKGQPQHF. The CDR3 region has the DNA TGTGCCAGTACTCAGCTGATCAGGGCGGAGAAGGGTCAGCCCCAGCATTTT.

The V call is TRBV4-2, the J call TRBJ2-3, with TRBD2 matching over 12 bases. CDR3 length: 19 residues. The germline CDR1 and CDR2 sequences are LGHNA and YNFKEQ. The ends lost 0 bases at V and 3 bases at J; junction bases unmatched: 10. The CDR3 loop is CASSQDSLAGGRKTDTQYF. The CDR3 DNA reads TGTGCCAGCAGCCAAGATAGCCTAGCGGGGGGGCGGAAAACAGATACGCAGTATTTT.

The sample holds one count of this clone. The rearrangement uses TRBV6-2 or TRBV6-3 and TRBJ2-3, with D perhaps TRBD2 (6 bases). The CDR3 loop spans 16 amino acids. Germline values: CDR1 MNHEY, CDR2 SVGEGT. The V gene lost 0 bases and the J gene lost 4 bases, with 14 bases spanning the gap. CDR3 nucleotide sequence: TGTGCCAGCAGTTACTCGAGGATCGGGGGAGCAGATACGCAGTATTTT. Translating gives CASSYSRIGGADTQYF.

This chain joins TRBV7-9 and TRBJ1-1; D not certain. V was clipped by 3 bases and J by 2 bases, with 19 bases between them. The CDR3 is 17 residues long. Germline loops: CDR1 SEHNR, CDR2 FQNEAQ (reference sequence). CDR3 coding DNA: TGTGCCAGCAGCTTTAAGGTAGGGTCGGGATTCAACACTGAAGCTTTCTTT. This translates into CASSFKVGSGFNTEAFF. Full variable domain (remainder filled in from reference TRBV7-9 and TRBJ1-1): DTGVSQNPRHKITKRGQNVTFRCDPISEHNRLYWYRQTLGQGPEFLTYFQNEAQLEKSRLLSDRFSAERPKGSFSTLEIQRTEQGDSAMYLCASSFKVGSGFNTEAFFGQGTRLTVV.